Shown below are 19 T cell receptor beta chains from a single sample sequenced in a study of blood T cell repertoires in COVID-19. Using immunoSEQ multiplex PCR, the repertoire was profiled, and TCRdb retains in-frame clones only, with some absent. The data contain 150,000 to 200,000 clones, about nine tenths of them singletons. The specimen sequenced was peripheral blood. The receptors here all came from a man between 45 and 60 years old with acute or convalescent COVID-19.

This clone was recorded once. This chain joins TRBV18 and TRBJ1-2; 8 bases match TRBD1. The CDR3 is 15 residues long. The V and J ends lost 0 bases and 4 bases, in that order; junction bases with no gene match: 4. Germline V gives CDR1 KGHSH, CDR2 LQKENI. The CDR3 DNA is TGTGCCAGCTCACCACCGGCAGGGGGCAGCTATGGCTACACCTTC. This gives the protein CASSPPAGGSYGYTF.

This clone was seen a single time. CDR3 protein: CASRGTGTGLGEQFF. The CDR3 coding sequence is TGTGCCAGCAGGGGGACCGGGACAGGGTTGGGTGAGCAGTTCTTC. The V call is TRBV6-5, the J call TRBJ2-1, with 9 nucleotides matching TRBD1. Looked up from germline, CDR1 is MNHEY and CDR2 is SVGAGI. V dropped 6 bases and J dropped 9; count of bases not matched to a gene: 12. This CDR3 is 15 amino acids long.

This chain connects TRBV5-4 to TRBJ2-5, with 8 bases identical to TRBD1. Germline CDR1 SGHNT, CDR2 YYREEE (reference sequence). V dropped 2 bases and J dropped 2; count of bases not matched to a gene: 2. This CDR3 is built from 14 residues. The CDR3 region has the DNA TGTGCCAGCAGCTTTCAGGGGGCTCAAGAGACCCAGTACTTC. Its translation: CASSFQGAQETQYF. Complete variable domain (other parts from reference TRBV5-4 and TRBJ2-5): ETGVTQSPTHLIKTRGQQVTLRCSSQSGHNTVSWYQQALGQGPQFIFQYYREEENGRGNFPPRFSGLQFPNYSSELNVNALELDDSALYLCASSFQGAQETQYFGPGTRLLVL.

The sample holds one count of this clone. The chain carries TRBV30 and TRBJ1-5; 9 nucleotides line up with TRBD1. CDR3 length: 15 amino acids. J gave up 7 bases and V 1 base, and 8 bases lay outside the gene matches. In germline, CDR1 is GTSNPN, CDR2 SVGIG (reference sequence). In DNA form, the CDR3 reads TGTGCCTGGAGTGCAGGGACAGGGAGGGAGCAGCCCCAGCATTTT. Protein sequence: CAWSAGTGREQPQHF.

This sequence joins TRBV7-9 and TRBJ2-3; 10 bases are a match to TRBD2. The germline V gene encodes CDR1 SEHNR and CDR2 FQNEAQ (reference sequence). J was trimmed by 8 bases and V by 5 bases; bases with no gene match: 10. This CDR3 has 15 amino acids. DNA of the CDR3: TGTGCCAGCAGCCAGACTAGCGGGCCCGCCCGTACGCAGTATTTT. It encodes CASSQTSGPARTQYF.

V is TRBV28 and J is TRBJ2-3; D may be TRBD2 (7 bases). The CDR3 sequence is 16 residues long. Germline values: CDR1 MDHEN, CDR2 SYDVKM. Trimming removed 7 bases from V and 6 bases from J, with 23 bases in between. CDR3 DNA sequence: TGTGCCAGCAAGGGGACATCATGGGAGGGCCCCGATACGCAGTATTTT. Residues: CASKGTSWEGPDTQYF.

This rearrangement joins TRBV3-1 (or the pseudogene TRBV3-2) to TRBJ2-2, with no clear D. Germline CDR1 reads LGHDT; CDR2 reads YNNKEL (reference sequence). The ends were cut back, 1 base at V and 6 bases at J, with 3 bases in the middle. The CDR3 extends over 12 amino acids. The CDR3 DNA reads as TGTGCCAGCAGCCAAGTCTCCGGGGAGCTGTTTTTT. Residues: CASSQVSGELFF.

V and J are TRBV4-3 and TRBJ2-1, with 11 bases aligning to TRBD2. Germline CDR1 LGHNA, CDR2 YSLEER. V dropped 3 bases and J dropped 3; count of bases not matched to a gene: 1. This CDR3 region has 15 residues. The CDR3 reads CASSQGTSGYNEQFF. CDR3 coding DNA: TGCGCCAGCAGCCAGGGGACTAGCGGCTACAATGAGCAGTTCTTC.

The V and J genes are TRBV5-1 and TRBJ1-2; 9 bases match TRBD1. CDR3 length: 12 amino acids. Germline trimming cut 6 bases from V and 10 bases from J; bases unmatched to any gene: 7. Germline lookup yields CDR1 SGHRS and CDR2 YFSETQ. The CDR3 reads CASNPDRGDYTF. CDR3 DNA sequence: TGCGCCAGCAACCCGGACAGGGGTGACTACACCTTC.

A single count supports this clone. The chain employs TRBV5-5 and TRBJ2-7; no clear D. Looked up from germline, CDR1 is SGHKS and CDR2 is YYEKEE (reference sequence). This CDR3 has 13 amino acids. V was shortened by 0 bases and J by 2 bases, with 6 bases between the two germline ends. CDR3 nucleotides: TGTGCCAGCAGCTTGGTCCCAGCCTACGAGCAGTACTTC. Translating it yields CASSLVPAYEQYF.

The rearrangement links TRBV7-2 to TRBJ2-7; the D gene is possibly TRBD1 (5 bases). The CDR3 length is 15 residues. CDR1 SGHTA and CDR2 FQGNSA come from the germline V gene. Between the trimmed V and J ends, which lost 1 base and 6 bases, there was a span of 16 bases. In DNA, the CDR3 is TGTGCCAGCAGCTTAGTAACCAGGGTGATGGGCGAGCAGTACTTC. It is translated as CASSLVTRVMGEQYF.

The chain carries TRBV6-2 or TRBV6-3 and TRBJ1-1; possible D gene TRBD1, 6 bases. The CDR3 consists of 17 residues. Germline assignment: CDR1 MNHEY and CDR2 SVGEGT. With 2 bases removed from V and 0 bases from J, the gap between germline ends came to 16 bases. CDR3 amino acids: CASSYGDTRIMNTEAFF. CDR3 bases: TGTGCCAGCAGTTACGGGGACACCCGGATTATGAACACTGAAGCTTTCTTT.

The V and J genes are TRBV7-2 and TRBJ1-2; 7 bases map to TRBD1. Trimming took 2 bases from V and 3 from J; bases not matched to a gene: 6. From germline, CDR1 is SGHTA and CDR2 FQGNSA. The CDR3 is 15 residues long. The CDR3 sequence is CASSLSIGTDYGYTF. In DNA form, the CDR3 reads TGTGCCAGCAGCTTAAGTATTGGGACAGACTATGGCTACACCTTC.

This chain links TRBV10-3 with TRBJ2-7; 8 nucleotides line up with TRBD1. Germline V gene lookup returns CDR1 ENHRY and CDR2 SYGVKD. The CDR3 is made up of 15 amino acids. The junction had 10 bases not matched to a gene; V was cut back by 7 bases and J by 2 bases. The DNA for the CDR3 is TGTGCCATCAATAACAGACAGGGGTCGACCTACGAGCAGTACTTC. Its translation is CAINNRQGSTYEQYF.

V is TRBV5-1 and J is TRBJ2-1; 8 bases are shared with TRBD2. The V and J ends lost 4 bases and 2 bases, in that order; junction bases with no gene match: 8. Per germline, CDR1 SGHRS and CDR2 YFSETQ. The CDR3 length is 16 residues. CDR3 sequence: CASSPLAGGTYNEQFF. The DNA of the CDR3 is TGCGCCAGCAGCCCCCTTGCGGGGGGAACCTACAATGAGCAGTTCTTC.

This chain uses TRBV5-1 with TRBJ2-2; 9 bases agree with TRBD1. From germline, CDR1 is SGHRS and CDR2 YFSETQ. CDR3 length: 18 amino acids. V shed 4 bases, J shed 4 bases, and the junction held 14 bases outside the gene matches. CDR3 bases: TGCGCCAGCAGCAACAGCCTAACCGGGACAGGGTCCACCGGGGAGCTGTTTTTT. It is translated as CASSNSLTGTGSTGELFF.

The chain recombines TRBV28 with TRBJ2-6, with 7 bases that match TRBD2. The trim removed 5 bases at V and 1 base at J, leaving 2 bases unmatched. CDR3 length: 15 amino acids. Germline-derived CDR1 and CDR2 are MDHEN and SYDVKM. As DNA, the CDR3 is TGTGCCAGCAGTCACGGGGGGTCTGGGGCCAACGTCCTGACTTTC. Protein sequence: CASSHGGSGANVLTF.

The V and J genes are TRBV5-4 and TRBJ1-6; possibly TRBD1 for D (5 bases). CDR3 size: 15 residues. Germline CDR1 is SGHNT and CDR2 is YYREEE (reference sequence). Trimming took 4 bases from V and 9 from J, leaving 17 bases between them. The CDR3 region is CASSANRQQGSPLHF. For the CDR3, the DNA is TGTGCCAGCAGCGCAAACCGACAGCAGGGTTCACCCCTCCACTTT.

CDR3 sequence: CATSTNVGGTGELFF. The CDR3 DNA sequence: TGTGCCACCAGCACAAATGTCGGGGGCACCGGGGAGCTGTTTTTT. The V and J genes are TRBV15 and TRBJ2-2; TRBD2 is a possible D gene (6 bases). The CDR3 consists of 15 residues. V was clipped by 4 bases and J by 4 bases, with 13 bases between them. Germline lookup yields CDR1 LNHNV and CDR2 YYDKDF (reference sequence).